The T cell receptor (beta chain) described here comes from a study of cytomegalovirus exposure and HLA in healthy donors. This PCR relied on a set of 60 Vbeta primers and 13 Jbeta primers. The assay was immunoSEQ multiplex PCR, and TCRdb's table has in-frame clones only and misses some. The sample holds 110,000 to 150,000 clones, roughly 80% seen once. Germline V gene lookup returns CDR1 MNHNY and CDR2 SVGAGI (reference sequence). Trimming took 7 bases from V and 5 from J; bases not matched to a gene: 6. This CDR3 is built from 13 residues. Although they were nominally healthy when sampled, donors likely had unrecorded immune exposures. Study outcomes and limitations: CMV antigen specificity was confirmed in vitro for a few CMV-associated chains. TRBV6-2, TRBV6-3 and some other V segments were unresolvable in 87-base-pair reads. It emerged from a later analysis that several of the most significant clusters appeared to be linked to common viral pathogens.

On this clone itself: Antigen specificity is unknown.

This sequence joins TRBV6-6 and TRBJ1-1, with TRBD1 matching over 8 bases. The source is a woman aged 40 to 50 in good health and CMV-seropositive. Sequencing was done on a sample of PBMCs. The CDR3 loop is CASTQGARTEAFF. In DNA, the CDR3 is TGTGCCAGCACCCAGGGGGCGCGGACTGAAGCTTTCTTT.